This T cell receptor beta chain was observed in a study of glioma-infiltrating T cells after dendritic cell vaccination. Whole-study context: Samples are from glioblastoma patients in Phase I and II dendritic cell vaccine trials. Dendritic cells derived from monocytes and pulsed with autologous tumor lysate formed the vaccine.

Germline V CDR1 and CDR2: MNHNS, SASEGT. The CDR3 is 20 amino acids. V was clipped by 0 bases and J by 5 bases; unmatched bases: 19. Sequenced by immunoSEQ multiplex PCR; TCRdb stores in-frame clones only, minus some. This table holds tens of thousands of clones, less than 85% found once. The clonotype was recovered from a human donor with glioblastoma. This material consisted of blood, taken before dendritic cell vaccination. The genes are TRBV6-1 and TRBJ2-5; 9 bases are shared with TRBD1. The CDR3: CASSEALPWLQDRGLETQYF. CDR3 coding DNA: TGTGCCAGCAGTGAAGCGCTTCCTTGGCTGCAGGACAGGGGTCTTGAGACCCAGTACTTC.